The T cell receptor (beta chain) under discussion was sequenced for a study of cytomegalovirus exposure and HLA in healthy donors. Study-level results: The study found most TCR sequences rare, yet found some public TCRs in many donors. Reportedly, cytomegalovirus status was diagnosed with high sensitivity and specificity. Among the CMV-associated chains, three were confirmed in vitro as specific for CMV antigens.

The protocol was immunoSEQ multiplex PCR, while the TCRdb copy is restricted to in-frame clones and leaves out a portion. Seen here are approximately 270,000 clones, around 90% observed once, and the top ten hold 0.37%. Separate from the approximately 600-subject first cohort was the approximately 110-subject validation cohort, to which the donors belonged. Looked up from germline, CDR1 is SGHRS and CDR2 is YFSETQ. The CDR3 has 15 residues. Worth noting for this clone: What it binds is unknown. Its ends do not fully match the called genes, so a read error is possible.

This TCR was recovered from a woman aged 18-30 years in good health and CMV-seronegative. The chain joins TRBV5-1 to TRBJ1-6; possible D gene TRBD1, 6 bases. Sequenced: PBMCs. CDR3 in amino acids: CASSLEGQNNSPPHF. The DNA of the CDR3 is TGCGCCAGCAGCTTGGAGGGACAAAATAATTCACCCCCCCACTTT.